This is a list of T cell receptor beta chains from one sample in a study of blood T cell repertoires in COVID-19. Assay: immunoSEQ multiplex PCR; the TCRdb copy retains only in-frame clones and omits some. The table has fewer than 80,000 clones, about nine tenths seen once. Sequences were obtained from peripheral blood. The receptors were sampled from a human donor in a cohort sampled during active COVID-19. Both conserved end residues are part of each CDR3. Fields, in order: V gene, J gene, clone size, D gene, CDR3 protein, CDR3 DNA. D genes are given only for firm matches. A row's size may be missing; if present it is once, few, many or a size class.

TRBV6-6,TRBJ2-7,-,TRBD2,CASSLYGLAGDEQYF,TGTGCCAGCAGTCTCTACGGACTAGCGGGAGACGAGCAGTACTTC
TRBV3-1/TRBV3-2,TRBJ1-4,once,-,CASSPRANEKLFF,TGTGCCAGCAGCCCCAGGGCTAATGAAAAACTGTTTTTT
TRBV3-1/TRBV3-2,TRBJ2-5,-,TRBD2,CASSLFLSGRPQETQYF,TGTGCCAGCAGTTTATTTCTTAGCGGGAGACCCCAAGAGACCCAGTACTTC
TRBV23-1,TRBJ2-7,-,TRBD2,CASSQSPGRGSEQYF,TGCGCCAGCAGTCAATCCCCCGGGAGGGGGTCCGAGCAGTACTTC
TRBV4-1,TRBJ2-3,-,TRBD1,CASKRGGPTDTQYF,TGCGCCAGCAAACGAGGGGGCCCCACAGATACGCAGTATTTT
TRBV4-1,TRBJ2-2,once,-,CASSQQRTGVTGELFF,TGCGCCAGCAGCCAACAGAGAACGGGGGTCACCGGGGAGCTGTTTTTT
TRBV5-1,TRBJ2-2,-,-,CASSLGRANTGELFF,TGCGCCAGCAGCTTGGGTCGAGCGAACACCGGGGAGCTGTTTTTT
TRBV28,TRBJ2-3,-,TRBD1,CASSLSGTGGRDTQYF,TGTGCCAGCAGTTTATCCGGGACAGGGGGCCGAGATACGCAGTATTTT
TRBV7-2,TRBJ2-3,-,TRBD1,CASSLSRGRSTDTQYF,TGTGCCAGCAGCTTATCGAGGGGGCGAAGCACAGATACGCAGTATTTT
TRBV3-1/TRBV3-2,TRBJ1-2,-,TRBD1,CASSEGQGAFGYTF,TGTGCCAGCAGCGAGGGACAGGGGGCGTTCGGCTACACCTTC
TRBV3-1/TRBV3-2,TRBJ2-7,-,-,CASSLRRGSYEQYF,TGTGCCAGCAGCCTACGACGCGGGTCCTACGAGCAGTACTTC
TRBV27,TRBJ2-3,-,TRBD1,CASSHHQGTAEKQYF,TGTGCCAGCAGCCATCACCAGGGGACAGCCGAGAAGCAGTATTTT
TRBV20-1,TRBJ2-7,-,-,CSASEGRVEYF,TGCAGTGCTAGTGAGGGCAGGGTGGAATACTTC
TRBV19,TRBJ1-5,once,-,CASTGDYSNQPQHF,TGTGCCAGTACAGGCGATTATAGCAATCAGCCCCAGCATTTT
TRBV11-2,TRBJ2-4,-,TRBD2,CASSLLRDYPIQYF,TGTGCCAGCAGCTTACTACGGGACTACCCGATTCAGTACTTC
TRBV6-2/TRBV6-3,TRBJ2-7,-,-,CASSYSRLYEQYF,TGTGCCAGCAGTTACTCGAGGTTATACGAGCAGTACTTC
TRBV6-5,TRBJ1-6,few,-,CASTKGRLGSSPLHF,TGTGCCAGCACGAAAGGTCGCCTGGGGAGTTCACCCCTCCACTTT
TRBV7-9,TRBJ2-7,-,-,CASSPRGAYEQYF,TGTGCCAGCAGCCCGCGAGGAGCCTACGAGCAGTACTTC
TRBV6-2/TRBV6-3,TRBJ2-1,once,TRBD2,CASSSRLAVPYNEQFF,TGTGCCAGCAGTTCGCGACTAGCGGTCCCCTACAATGAGCAGTTCTTC
TRBV18,TRBJ2-1,-,TRBD2,CASSTKPPASTSGNNEQFF,TGTGCCAGCTCCACCAAACCACCTGCGAGCACTAGCGGAAACAATGAGCAGTTCTTC
TRBV5-1,TRBJ2-5,-,-,CASAFLGEETQYF,TGCGCCAGCGCCTTTCTAGGCGAAGAGACCCAGTACTTC
TRBV7-3,TRBJ2-1,-,TRBD2,CASSRESGGTVREQFF,TGTGCCAGCAGCCGAGAGAGCGGGGGGACCGTGAGGGAGCAGTTCTTC
TRBV27,TRBJ2-1,once,TRBD1,CASSFSTGGNEQFF,TGTGCCAGCAGTTTTTCGACAGGGGGCAATGAGCAGTTCTTC
TRBV7-2,TRBJ2-7,-,-,CASSFTYEQYF,TGTGCCAGCAGCTTCACCTACGAGCAGTACTTC
TRBV3-1/TRBV3-2,TRBJ2-5,-,-,CASSLKTSEETQYF,TGTGCCAGCAGCCTAAAGACTAGTGAAGAGACCCAGTACTTC
TRBV28,TRBJ2-3,-,-,CASSFPLGADTQYF,TGTGCCAGCAGTTTTCCCCTAGGGGCAGATACGCAGTATTTT
TRBV18,TRBJ2-7,-,TRBD2,CASSPGLVISYEQYF,TGTGCCAGCTCACCCGGACTAGTAATCTCCTACGAGCAGTACTTC
TRBV14,TRBJ2-7,few,-,CASSQIILIGDIIYEQYF,TGTGCCAGCAGCCAAATTATTCTTATAGGGGACATAATCTACGAGCAGTACTTC
TRBV11-2,TRBJ2-1,-,-,CASRGTNQGYNEQFF,TGTGCCAGCAGGGGGACCAATCAGGGGTACAATGAGCAGTTCTTC
TRBV6-6,TRBJ1-6,-,TRBD1,CASREEGQYNSPLHF,TGTGCCAGCAGGGAAGAGGGACAGTATAATTCACCCCTCCACTTT
TRBV6-4,TRBJ2-7,once,TRBD2,CASSDSSSGGPSYEQYF,TGTGCCAGCAGTGACTCGTCCAGCGGGGGCCCCTCCTACGAGCAGTACTTC
TRBV12-5,TRBJ1-5,few,-,CASGLVLGHPVPQHF,TGTGCTAGTGGTTTGGTACTGGGACACCCCGTGCCCCAGCATTTT
TRBV12-3/TRBV12-4,TRBJ1-6,-,TRBD1,CASSGQGSPLHF,TGTGCCAGCAGTGGACAGGGTTCACCCCTCCACTTT
TRBV2,TRBJ2-1,-,-,CASKAGSYNEQFF,TGTGCCAGCAAGGCGGGCTCCTACAATGAGCAGTTCTTC